This T cell receptor (beta chain) was profiled in a study of blood T cell repertoires in COVID-19. Study overall: Sources were T cells, B-cell-depleted T cells, or PBMCs; the material itself was cDNA or gDNA.

V lost 0 bases and J lost 1, with 12 bases in between. Germline loops: CDR1 LNHNV, CDR2 YYDKDF (reference sequence). This CDR3 contains 16 residues. This table comes from immunoSEQ multiplex PCR, and its TCRdb copy is limited to in-frame clones, with some not included. This table has 150,000 or so clones, under 95% appearing once. The TCR sequence derives from a man aged 50-60 years with acute or convalescent COVID-19. Sequencing used peripheral blood. V gene TRBV15 combines with J gene TRBJ1-2; TRBD1 is a possible D gene (5 bases). CDR3 amino acids: CATSRDPGHRNYGYTF. The CDR3 DNA sequence: TGTGCCACCAGCAGAGACCCCGGACACCGTAACTATGGCTACACCTTC. The whole variable domain, remainder taken from reference TRBV15 and TRBJ1-2, is DAMVIQNPRYQVTQFGKPVTLSCSQTLNHNVMYWYQQKSSQAPKLLFHYYDKDFNNEADTPDNFQSRRPNTSFCFLDIRSPGLGDTAMYLCATSRDPGHRNYGYTFGSGTRLTVV.